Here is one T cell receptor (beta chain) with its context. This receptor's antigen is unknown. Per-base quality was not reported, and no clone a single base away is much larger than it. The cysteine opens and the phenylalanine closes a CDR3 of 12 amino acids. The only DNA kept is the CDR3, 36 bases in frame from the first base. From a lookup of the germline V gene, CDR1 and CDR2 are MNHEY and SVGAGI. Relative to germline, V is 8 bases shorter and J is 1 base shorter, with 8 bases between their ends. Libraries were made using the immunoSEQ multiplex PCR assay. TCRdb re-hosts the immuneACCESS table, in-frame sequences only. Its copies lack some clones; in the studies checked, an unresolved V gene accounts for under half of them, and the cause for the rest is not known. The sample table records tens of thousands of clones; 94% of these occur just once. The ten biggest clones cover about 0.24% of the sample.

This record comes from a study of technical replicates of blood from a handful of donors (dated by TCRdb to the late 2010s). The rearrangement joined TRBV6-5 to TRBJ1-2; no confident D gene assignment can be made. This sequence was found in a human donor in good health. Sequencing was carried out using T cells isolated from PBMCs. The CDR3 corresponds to CASRNSNYGYTF. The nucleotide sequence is TGTGCCAGCCGGAACAGTAACTATGGCTACACCTTC.